These T cell receptor beta chains were read from a single sample in a study of regulatory and conventional T cells in RAG deficiency. Method: immunoSEQ multiplex PCR; TCRdb's copy keeps in-frame clones and lacks some. The sample contains approximately 7,500 clones, around 90% of which appear only once. The sample was also reused in another study, on regulatory T cells.

The sequencing sample was made of CD127- CD25+ CD4+ Tregs sorted from blood. Receptors originate from a human donor in good health. CDR3s include the opening cysteine and the closing phenylalanine or tryptophan. Each record gives: D gene, J gene, V gene, clone size, CDR3 protein, CDR3 DNA. D genes are given only for firm matches. A row's size may be missing; if present it is once, few, many or a size class.

>.|TRBJ1-3|TRBV21-1|.
CASSNTREDTGNTIYF
TGTGCCAGCAGCAACACGCGGGAGGATACTGGAAACACCATATATTTT
>.|TRBJ1-2|TRBV6-5|once
CASSLREDYGYTF
TGTGCCAGCAGTCTTCGGGAAGACTATGGCTACACCTTC
>TRBD2|TRBJ2-7|TRBV4-2|.
CASSPQSGGAGEQYF
TGTGCCAGCAGCCCCCAAAGCGGGGGGGCAGGGGAGCAGTACTTC
>.|TRBJ2-7|TRBV4-3|.
CASSQDQQRMEQYF
TGCGCCAGCAGCCAAGATCAACAGAGAATGGAGCAGTACTTC
>.|TRBJ2-7|TRBV6-1|.
CASRSGFSEQYF
TGTGCCAGCAGATCAGGGTTTAGCGAGCAGTACTTC
>TRBD1|TRBJ1-4|TRBV29-1|.
CSVGQGREKLFF
TGCAGCGTTGGACAGGGCAGGGAAAAACTGTTTTTT
>.|TRBJ1-2|TRBV7-9|.
CASSLIDRGYTF
TGTGCCAGCAGCTTAATAGATCGGGGTTACACCTTC
>TRBD1|TRBJ2-7|TRBV10-3|.
CAIRGTGGPPYEQYF
TGTGCCATCAGGGGGACAGGGGGCCCCCCCTACGAGCAGTACTTC
>TRBD2|TRBJ2-1|TRBV15|.
CATRLLAGGDNEQFF
TGTGCCACCAGGCTCCTAGCGGGGGGAGACAATGAGCAGTTCTTC
>TRBD1|TRBJ1-2|TRBV6-1|.
CASSSGTALIYGYTF
TGTGCCAGCAGCTCCGGGACAGCTTTGATCTATGGCTACACCTTC
>.|TRBJ2-1|TRBV19|.
CASSRRAGPEYNEQFF
TGTGCCAGTAGTCGGAGGGCAGGGCCAGAATACAATGAGCAGTTCTTC
>TRBD1|TRBJ1-6|TRBV14|.
CASRTGSNSPLHF
TGTGCCAGTCGGACAGGGAGTAATTCACCCCTCCACTTT
>TRBD1|TRBJ2-7|TRBV6-6|.
CASSYSIGQDYEQYF
TGTGCCAGCAGTTACTCCATAGGACAGGACTACGAGCAGTACTTC
>.|TRBJ2-5|TRBV14|.
CASSQGRGKPDKETQYF
TGTGCCAGCAGCCAAGGTAGAGGCAAACCCGATAAAGAGACCCAGTACTTC
>.|TRBJ1-2|TRBV7-2|.
CASSSFEEIYGYTF
TGTGCCAGCAGCAGTTTCGAGGAGATCTATGGCTACACCTTC
>TRBD1|TRBJ2-6|TRBV28|.
CASAQWTGRFSGANVLTF
TGTGCCAGCGCCCAGTGGACAGGGAGGTTCTCTGGGGCCAACGTCCTGACTTTC
>.|TRBJ2-1|TRBV7-9|.
CASSPVGQSSYNEQFF
TGTGCCAGCAGCCCCGTTGGACAGAGCTCCTACAATGAGCAGTTCTTC
>.|TRBJ2-5|TRBV19|.
CASSLREETQYF
TGTGCCAGTAGCCTCCGGGAAGAGACCCAGTACTTC
>.|TRBJ2-2|TRBV12-5|once
CASGSGLAMFGELFF
TGTGCTAGTGGTTCCGGACTCGCCATGTTCGGGGAGCTGTTTTTT
>.|TRBJ2-7|TRBV7-8|once
CASSLAHRNYEQYF
TGTGCCAGCAGCTTAGCGCACAGGAACTACGAGCAGTACTTC
>TRBD1|TRBJ1-5|TRBV6-5|once
CASSYSPGQGQPQHF
TGTGCCAGCAGTTACTCGCCGGGACAGGGGCAGCCCCAGCATTTT
>.|TRBJ1-5|TRBV2|.
CASSQTGNQPQHF
TGTGCCAGCAGCCAGACTGGCAATCAGCCCCAGCATTTT
>TRBD2|TRBJ2-1|TRBV13|.
CASSFTGYGTSSNEQFF
TGTGCCAGCAGCTTTACCGGCTACGGGACTAGTAGCAATGAGCAGTTCTTC
>.|TRBJ1-1|TRBV5-1|.
CASSLGPTGSNTEAFF
TGCGCCAGCAGCCTGGGGCCGACAGGATCGAACACTGAAGCTTTCTTT
>.|TRBJ1-2|TRBV28|.
CASDRYSYGYTF
TGTGCCAGCGACCGATACAGCTATGGCTACACCTTC
>.|TRBJ1-1|TRBV14|.
CASSPRVGGMNTEAFF
TGTGCCAGCAGCCCGAGAGTCGGGGGGATGAACACTGAAGCTTTCTTT
>.|TRBJ2-6|TRBV7-3|.
CASQQGSGANVLTF
TGTGCCAGCCAACAGGGATCTGGGGCCAACGTCCTGACTTTC
>.|TRBJ2-7|TRBV2|.
CASSTSDYEQYF
TGTGCCAGCAGTACTTCCGACTACGAGCAGTACTTC
>TRBD1|TRBJ2-2|TRBV11-3|.
CASSLGTEPGTGELFF
TGTGCCAGCAGCTTGGGGACAGAGCCTGGGACCGGGGAGCTGTTTTTT
>TRBD1|TRBJ1-1|TRBV7-2|.
CASSEARTGRGTEAFF
TGTGCCAGCAGTGAAGCTAGGACAGGAAGAGGGACTGAAGCTTTCTTT
>TRBD1|TRBJ2-2|TRBV5-1|.
CASSLARGPGGELFF
TGCGCCAGCAGCTTGGCTAGGGGGCCGGGCGGGGAGCTGTTTTTT
>TRBD1|TRBJ1-2|TRBV4-2|.
CASSQGGQGANYGYTF
TGTGCCAGCAGCCAAGGAGGACAGGGGGCTAACTATGGCTACACCTTC
>.|TRBJ1-1|TRBV6-1|.
CASSEAGQNTEAFF
TGTGCCAGCAGTGAAGCGGGACAGAACACTGAAGCTTTCTTT
>TRBD1|TRBJ1-6|TRBV9|.
CASSEGGWNSPLHF
TGTGCCAGCAGCGAAGGGGGCTGGAATTCACCCCTCCACTTT
>.|TRBJ1-1|TRBV12-5|once
CASGLVGAMNTEAFF
TGTGCTAGTGGTTTGGTAGGGGCTATGAACACTGAAGCTTTCTTT